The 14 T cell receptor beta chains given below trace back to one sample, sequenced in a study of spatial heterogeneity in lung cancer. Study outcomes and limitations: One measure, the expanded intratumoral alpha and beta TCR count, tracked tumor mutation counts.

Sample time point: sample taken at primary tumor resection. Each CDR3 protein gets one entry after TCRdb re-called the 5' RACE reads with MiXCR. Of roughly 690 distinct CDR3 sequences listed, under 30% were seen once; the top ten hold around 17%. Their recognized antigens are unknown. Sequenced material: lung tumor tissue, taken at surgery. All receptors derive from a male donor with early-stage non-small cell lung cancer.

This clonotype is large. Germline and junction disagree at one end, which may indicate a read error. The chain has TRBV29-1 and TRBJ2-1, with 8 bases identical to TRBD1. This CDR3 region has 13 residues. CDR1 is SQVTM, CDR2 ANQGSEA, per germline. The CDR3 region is CSAERTGSGEQFF. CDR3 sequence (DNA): TGCAGCGCTGAACGGACAGGGTCGGGTGAGCAGTTCTTC.

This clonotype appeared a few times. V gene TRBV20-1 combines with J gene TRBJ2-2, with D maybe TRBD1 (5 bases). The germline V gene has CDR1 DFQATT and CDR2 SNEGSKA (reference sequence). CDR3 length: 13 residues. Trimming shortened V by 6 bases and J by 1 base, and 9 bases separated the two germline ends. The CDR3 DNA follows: TGCAGTGCCCACGGACAGAACACCGGGGAGCTGTTTTTT. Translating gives CSAHGQNTGELFF.

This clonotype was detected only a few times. CDR3 coding DNA: TGTGCCAGCTCACCACGCGGACAGGGGATGAACACTGAAGCTTTCTTT. Translating gives CASSPRGQGMNTEAFF. V usage is TRBV18 and J usage is TRBJ1-1; TRBD1 matches at 9 bases. Trimming at V came to 1 base and at J to 0 bases, leaving 3 bases not matched to a gene. This CDR3 has 16 amino acids. Germline V gene sequence: CDR1 KGHSH, CDR2 LQKENI.

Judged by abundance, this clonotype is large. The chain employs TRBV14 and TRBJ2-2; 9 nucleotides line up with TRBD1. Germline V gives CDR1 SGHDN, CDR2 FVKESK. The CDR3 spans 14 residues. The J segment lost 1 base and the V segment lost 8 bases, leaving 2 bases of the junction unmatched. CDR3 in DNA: TGTGCCAGCGGACAGGGGATGAACACCGGGGAGCTGTTTTTT. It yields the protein CASGQGMNTGELFF.

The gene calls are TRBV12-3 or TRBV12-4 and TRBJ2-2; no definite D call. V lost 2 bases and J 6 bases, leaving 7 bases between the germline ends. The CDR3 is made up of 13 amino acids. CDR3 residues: CASSLLLSGELFF. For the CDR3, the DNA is TGTGCCAGCAGTTTATTGCTTTCCGGGGAGCTGTTTTTT.

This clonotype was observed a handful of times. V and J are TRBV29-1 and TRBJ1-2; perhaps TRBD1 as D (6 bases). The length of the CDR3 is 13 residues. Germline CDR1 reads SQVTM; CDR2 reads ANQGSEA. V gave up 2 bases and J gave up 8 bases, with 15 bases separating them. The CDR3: CSVESRGSGGYTF. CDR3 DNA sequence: TGCAGCGTTGAAAGCAGGGGCTCGGGAGGCTACACCTTC. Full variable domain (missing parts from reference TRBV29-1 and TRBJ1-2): SAVISQKPSRDICQRGTSLTIQCQVDSQVTMMFWYRQQPGQSLTLIATANQGSEATYESGFVIDKFPISRPNLTFSTLTVSNMSPEDSSIYLCSVESRGSGGYTFGSGTRLTVV.

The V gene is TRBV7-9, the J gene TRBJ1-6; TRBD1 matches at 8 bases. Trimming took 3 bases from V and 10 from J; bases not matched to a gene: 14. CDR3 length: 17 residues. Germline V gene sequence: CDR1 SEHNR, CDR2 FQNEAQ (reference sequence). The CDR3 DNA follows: TGTGCCAGCAGCTTCCAAGATTTCCAGGGGGCATCGTCACCCCTCCACTTT. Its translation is CASSFQDFQGASSPLHF.

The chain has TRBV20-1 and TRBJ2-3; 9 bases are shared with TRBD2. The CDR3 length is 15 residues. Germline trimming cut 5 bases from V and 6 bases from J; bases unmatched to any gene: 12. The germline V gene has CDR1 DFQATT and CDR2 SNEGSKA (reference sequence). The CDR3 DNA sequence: TGCAGTGCTCCCGGACTAGCGTCCACCGGCGATACGCAGTATTTT. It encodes CSAPGLASTGDTQYF.

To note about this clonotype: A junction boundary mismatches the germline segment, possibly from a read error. The CDR3 is CASSYGGSGTDMQYF. The CDR3 DNA reads TGTGCCAGCAGTTACGGGGGGTCGGGCACAGATATGCAGTATTTT. The V call is TRBV6-6, the J call TRBJ2-3; maybe TRBD2 (6 bases). Germline V gives CDR1 MNHNY, CDR2 SVGAGI (reference sequence). The CDR3 spans 15 residues.

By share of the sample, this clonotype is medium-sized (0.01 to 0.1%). DNA for the CDR3: TGTGCCAGTGGGATCGAGGACAGGGCTAATCAGCCCCAGCATTTT. This gives the protein CASGIEDRANQPQHF. The rearrangement uses TRBV19 and TRBJ1-5; 8 bases fit TRBD1. Germline V CDR1 and CDR2: LNHDA, SQIVND (reference sequence). V gave up 8 bases and J gave up 4 bases; unmatched junction bases: 10. The CDR3 is 15 residues long.

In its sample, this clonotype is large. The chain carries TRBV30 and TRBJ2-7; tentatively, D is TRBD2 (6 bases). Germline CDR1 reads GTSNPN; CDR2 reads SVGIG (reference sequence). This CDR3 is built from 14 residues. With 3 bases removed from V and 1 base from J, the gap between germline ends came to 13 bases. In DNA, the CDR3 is TGTGCCTGGAGGCCTTTGGAGGGTTCCTACGAGCAGTACTTC. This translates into CAWRPLEGSYEQYF.

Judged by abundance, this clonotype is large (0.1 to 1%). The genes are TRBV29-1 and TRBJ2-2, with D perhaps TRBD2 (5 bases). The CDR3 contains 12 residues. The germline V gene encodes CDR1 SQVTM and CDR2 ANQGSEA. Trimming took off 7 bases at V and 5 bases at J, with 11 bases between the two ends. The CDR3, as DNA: TGCAGCGCCCGAGGGTTAACCGGGGAGCTGTTTTTT. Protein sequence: CSARGLTGELFF.

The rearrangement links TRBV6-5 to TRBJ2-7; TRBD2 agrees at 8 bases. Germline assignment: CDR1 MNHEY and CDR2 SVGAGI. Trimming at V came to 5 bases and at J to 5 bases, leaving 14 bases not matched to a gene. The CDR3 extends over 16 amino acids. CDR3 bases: TGTGCCAGCAGTGAAGCGGGAGCTAGGGGATTTAACGAGCAGTACTTC. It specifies CASSEAGARGFNEQYF.

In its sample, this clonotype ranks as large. CDR3 DNA sequence: TGTGCCAGCTCACCGAACCGACAGGAAGGACAGCCCCAGCATTTT. This translates into CASSPNRQEGQPQHF. This rearrangement joins TRBV18 to TRBJ1-5, with D perhaps matching TRBD1 (6 bases). Germline CDR1 is KGHSH and CDR2 is LQKENI. V was clipped by 3 bases and J by 7 bases, with 16 bases between them. CDR3 size: 15 residues.